One sample yielded the 25 T cell receptor beta chains listed below, sequenced in a study of cytomegalovirus exposure and HLA in healthy donors. The PCR ran on 60 Vbeta and 13 Jbeta primers. Using immunoSEQ multiplex PCR, the repertoire was profiled, and TCRdb retains in-frame clones only, with some absent. The sample carries some 110,000 clones, roughly 80% recorded once. The sequencing sample was made of PBMCs. The source is a man younger than 40 in good health and CMV-seronegative.

The CDR3 DNA sequence: TGTGCCAGCAGGTTACAGGGCGGGGAGACCCAGTACTTC. Its translation is CASRLQGGETQYF. The chain has TRBV5-4 and TRBJ2-5; possibly TRBD1 for D (6 bases). The CDR3 totals 13 residues. The germline CDR1 and CDR2 sequences are SGHNT and YYREEE (reference sequence). V was shortened by 5 bases and J by 5 bases, with 13 bases between the two germline ends.

The rearrangement uses TRBV28 and TRBJ1-5, with TRBD1 matching 8 bases. Germline loops: CDR1 MDHEN, CDR2 SYDVKM. V shed 6 bases, J shed 3 bases, and the junction held 10 bases outside the gene matches. This CDR3 has 16 amino acids. The CDR3 DNA follows: TGTGCCAGCAGGTCGGCCGGACAGGGCGACAATCAGCCCCAGCATTTT. Amino acid sequence: CASRSAGQGDNQPQHF.

The chain recombines TRBV19 with TRBJ1-6; TRBD1 matches 9 bases. This CDR3 is 14 amino acids long. The germline CDR1 and CDR2 sequences are LNHDA and SQIVND (reference sequence). V dropped 5 bases and J dropped 8; count of bases not matched to a gene: 4. The CDR3 loop is CASSVDRGDSPLHF. CDR3 nucleotides: TGTGCCAGTAGTGTGGACAGGGGAGATTCACCCCTCCACTTT. Using reference TRBV19 and TRBJ1-6 for the parts outside the CDR3, the full variable domain is DGGITQSPKYLFRKEGQNVTLSCEQNLNHDAMYWYRQDPGQGLRLIYYSQIVNDFQKGDIAEGYSVSREKKESFPLTVTSAQKNPTAFYLCASSVDRGDSPLHFGNGTRLTVT.

The J gene is TRBJ1-6, the V gene TRBV28; 7 positions agree with TRBD1. CDR1 and CDR2 from the germline V gene are MDHEN and SYDVKM. The V segment lost 8 bases and the J segment 5 bases; nucleotides outside the gene matches: 9. The CDR3 sequence is 15 residues long. CDR3 sequence: CASFDRDLDNSPLHF. CDR3 DNA: TGTGCCAGCTTCGACAGGGACCTCGATAATTCACCCCTCCACTTT. The variable domain in full, completed from reference TRBV28 and TRBJ1-6, reads DVKVTQSSRYLVKRTGEKVFLECVQDMDHENMFWYRQDPGLGLRLIYFSYDVKMKEKGDIPEGYSVSREKKERFSLILESASTNQTSMYLCASFDRDLDNSPLHFGNGTRLTVT.

The V gene is TRBV29-1, the J gene TRBJ1-4; 7 bases fit TRBD1. From germline, CDR1 is SQVTM and CDR2 ANQGSEA. CDR3 length equals 13 residues. V lost 4 bases, J lost 7 bases, and 6 bases stayed unmatched. This CDR3 is CSVVGQGVEKLFF. In nucleotides, the CDR3 is TGCAGCGTTGTGGGGCAGGGGGTTGAAAAACTGTTTTTT.

The chain links TRBV18 to TRBJ1-4; a possible D gene is TRBD1 (6 bases). Germline CDR1 and CDR2: KGHSH and LQKENI. Between the trimmed V and J ends, which lost 6 bases and 4 bases, there was a span of 15 bases. The CDR3 has 15 residues. The CDR3 DNA sequence: TGTGCCAGCTCCCCCGCCACAGGGTTTAATGAAAAACTGTTTTTT. Protein: CASSPATGFNEKLFF.

The chain links TRBV6-5 to TRBJ2-7; D is uncertain. V was cut by 4 bases and J by 3 bases, with 16 bases left in between. Germline values: CDR1 MNHEY, CDR2 SVGAGI. This CDR3 region has 15 residues. In DNA form, the CDR3 reads TGTGCCAGCAGTTCAAACAGAGTTTCTTACTACGAGCAGTACTTC. Encoded protein: CASSSNRVSYYEQYF.

This clone was detected only once. The chain links TRBV7-9 to TRBJ1-1, with TRBD1 matching 8 bases. Germline CDR1 reads SEHNR; CDR2 reads FQNEAQ (reference sequence). The V segment lost 5 bases and the J segment 10 bases; nucleotides outside the gene matches: 6. The CDR3 runs to 12 residues. CDR3: CASSPQGEVAFF. Here the CDR3 DNA reads TGTGCCAGCAGCCCACAGGGGGAAGTAGCTTTCTTT.

This rearrangement joins TRBV7-8 to TRBJ2-4, with 7 bases aligning to TRBD1. Germline CDR1 reads SGHVS; CDR2 reads FQNEAQ. The CDR3 is 17 amino acids. J was trimmed by 0 bases and V by 2 bases; bases with no gene match: 7. The CDR3 coding sequence is TGTGCCAGCAGCTTATCTACGGGACAGCTAGCCAAAAACATTCAGTACTTC. Encoded protein: CASSLSTGQLAKNIQYF. Based on the CDR3 plus reference TRBV7-8 and TRBJ2-4, the full variable domain is GAGVSQSPRYKVAKRGQDVALRCDPISGHVSLFWYQQALGQGPEFLTYFQNEAQLDKSGLPSDRFFAERPEGSVSTLKIQRTQQEDSAVYLCASSLSTGQLAKNIQYFGAGTRLSVL.

The gene calls are TRBV29-1 and TRBJ2-1; D uncertain. Germline CDR1 SQVTM, CDR2 ANQGSEA. Trimming pared 4 bases from V and 0 bases from J, leaving 4 bases between. The CDR3 is 12 amino acids. CDR3 region: CSVASSYNEQFF. The DNA for the CDR3 is TGCAGCGTTGCCAGCTCCTACAATGAGCAGTTCTTC.

The chain joins TRBV5-4 to TRBJ1-1; D possibly corresponds to TRBD1 (5 bases). The CDR3 covers 16 residues. Trimming pared 0 bases from V and 1 base from J, leaving 13 bases between. Germline V CDR1 and CDR2: SGHNT, YYREEE (reference sequence). In DNA form, the CDR3 reads TGTGCCAGCAGCTTGGTAATCGGGGGGACGAACACTGAAGCTTTCTTT. This sequence encodes CASSLVIGGTNTEAFF.

The chain links TRBV18 to TRBJ2-2; possibly TRBD1 for D (5 bases). The CDR3 extends over 15 amino acids. V was pared by 3 bases and J by 0 bases, with 8 bases between. Germline lookup yields CDR1 KGHSH and CDR2 LQKENI. CDR3 loop: CASSPETANTGELFF. Here the CDR3 DNA reads TGTGCCAGCTCACCGGAGACAGCGAACACCGGGGAGCTGTTTTTT.

The chain links TRBV7-9 to TRBJ1-2; D not resolved. The CDR3 length is 15 residues. The germline V gene encodes CDR1 SEHNR and CDR2 FQNEAQ (reference sequence). Deletions cut 1 base from V and 6 bases from J, with 15 bases between. In DNA form, the CDR3 reads TGTGCCAGCAGCTTAGACCCACACAAAGTGGATGGCTACACCTTC. It is translated as CASSLDPHKVDGYTF.

The chain employs TRBV2 and TRBJ2-2, with TRBD2 matching over 16 bases. The junction had 1 base not matched to a gene; V was cut back by 6 bases and J by 6 bases. The CDR3 spans 15 residues. Germline V gene lookup returns CDR1 SNHLY and CDR2 FYNNEI. CDR3 sequence: CASSGTSGGAGELFF. The CDR3 DNA reads as TGTGCCAGCAGCGGGACTAGCGGGGGGGCCGGGGAGCTGTTTTTT.

The count of this clone is one. The rearrangement joins TRBV27 to TRBJ1-4; 9 nucleotides agree with TRBD1. Unmatched junction bases numbered 9, after V lost 8 bases and J lost 8 bases. Germline CDR1 is MNHEY and CDR2 is SMNVEV (reference sequence). This CDR3 spans 14 amino acids. This CDR3 reads CASAYRQGVEKLFF. CDR3 sequence (DNA): TGTGCCAGCGCGTACAGACAGGGGGTAGAAAAACTGTTTTTT.

This clone was seen only a few times. V and J are TRBV18 and TRBJ2-3, with D tentatively TRBD2 (6 bases). V lost 4 bases and J 3 bases, leaving 14 bases between the germline ends. CDR1 and CDR2 (germline): KGHSH, LQKENI. The CDR3 totals 15 residues. The CDR3 is CASSLGIRGTDTQYF. DNA of the CDR3: TGTGCCAGCTCACTAGGGATCCGGGGGACAGATACGCAGTATTTT.

The chain carries TRBV2 and TRBJ2-6, with D maybe TRBD1 (6 bases). This CDR3 region has 16 residues. Germline CDR1 SNHLY, CDR2 FYNNEI. V shed 8 bases and J shed 0 bases, with 14 bases lying between them. CDR3 sequence: CASSEDSFSGANVLTF. CDR3 DNA sequence: TGTGCCAGCTCGGAGGACAGTTTCTCTGGGGCCAACGTCCTGACTTTC. Using reference TRBV2 and TRBJ2-6 for the parts outside the CDR3, the full variable domain is EPEVTQTPSHQVTQMGQEVILRCVPISNHLYFYWYRQILGQKVEFLVSFYNNEISEKSEIFDDQFSVERPDGSNFTLKIRSTKLEDSAMYFCASSEDSFSGANVLTFGAGSRLTVL.

The rearrangement joins TRBV10-1 to TRBJ1-1; a possible D gene is TRBD1 (5 bases). V gave up 2 bases and J gave up 7 bases, with 11 bases separating them. The CDR3 has 13 residues. From germline, CDR1 is WNHNN and CDR2 SYGVQD (reference sequence). The CDR3, as DNA: TGCGCCAGCAGTGAGCGGTCAGGGTATGAAGCTTTCTTT. Translating it yields CASSERSGYEAFF.

This chain connects TRBV19 to TRBJ1-2, with 8 bases matching TRBD1. Trimming removed 5 bases from V and 8 bases from J; junction bases left unmatched: 10. The V gene's germline CDR1 is LNHDA and CDR2 SQIVND (reference sequence). The CDR3 totals 14 residues. The CDR3 here is CASSLGQGRRGYTF. CDR3 bases: TGTGCCAGTAGTCTCGGACAGGGAAGAAGAGGCTACACCTTC.

The rearrangement uses TRBV27 and TRBJ1-2; D not resolved. CDR1 is MNHEY, CDR2 SMNVEV, per germline (reference sequence). CDR3 length equals 14 residues. V was trimmed by 2 bases and J by 0 bases, leaving 7 bases between them. CDR3 nucleotide sequence: TGTGCCAGCAGTTTAACGCGAACTAACTATGGCTACACCTTC. Residues: CASSLTRTNYGYTF.

The gene calls are TRBV7-8 and TRBJ1-1; D is ambiguous. Trimming pared 1 base from V and 0 bases from J, leaving 9 bases between. Germline V gene data show CDR1 as SGHVS and CDR2 as FQNEAQ. The CDR3 covers 15 residues. The CDR3 nucleotides read TGTGCCAGCAGCTTAGTGCGGACTATGAACACTGAAGCTTTCTTT. Its protein is CASSLVRTMNTEAFF.

The chain links TRBV5-1 to TRBJ2-3; maybe TRBD1 (6 bases). The CDR3 runs 17 residues. Per the germline V gene, CDR1 is SGHRS and CDR2 is YFSETQ. Trimming removed 4 bases at V and 4 bases at J, with 22 bases between. Here the CDR3 reads CASSPRTATLSPDTQYF. In nucleotides, the CDR3 is TGCGCCAGCAGCCCACGGACAGCCACCCTGTCCCCAGATACGCAGTATTTT.

J is TRBJ1-2 and V is TRBV5-1; D gene ambiguous. Trimming took off 3 bases at V and 6 bases at J, with 12 bases between the two ends. Germline-derived CDR1 and CDR2 are SGHRS and YFSETQ. The CDR3 runs 13 residues. In DNA form, the CDR3 reads TGCGCCAGCAGCTCCGGGCGGGTGGATGGCTACACCTTC. This gives the protein CASSSGRVDGYTF.

This chain joins TRBV5-1 and TRBJ2-7, with a weak D call TRBD2 (7 bases). This CDR3 contains 11 residues. The germline V and J ends were trimmed by 6 bases and 8 bases, with 12 bases remaining between them. Germline values: CDR1 SGHRS, CDR2 YFSETQ. The CDR3 region has the DNA TGCGCCAGCAAAGGGGGGACTAAGCAGTACTTC. This gives the protein CASKGGTKQYF.

The sample holds one count of this clone. The J gene is TRBJ1-2, the V gene TRBV28; 8 nucleotides align to TRBD1. V was clipped by 5 bases and J by 7 bases; unmatched bases: 3. This CDR3 is built from 12 residues. CDR1 and CDR2 (germline): MDHEN, SYDVKM. DNA of the CDR3: TGTGCCAGCAGTCGGACAGGGTTTGGCTACACCTTC. It encodes CASSRTGFGYTF.